The present entry profiles one TCR beta chain with its context. The antigen remains unidentified. immunoSEQ v3.0 was run at survey level. The assay was immunoSEQ multiplex PCR, and TCRdb's table has in-frame clones only and misses some. The table has about 24,000 clones, 84% seen once. The sample comes from a study of long-term antiretroviral therapy in people with HIV. General study findings and limits: Clones expanded before ART dominated the repertoire at all time points. Transplant donor controls retained higher diversity, though diversity increased after ART. In the period from the mid-2000s to the late 2010s, blood was collected, possibly under older ART regimens.

PBMC samples from each donor numbered at least one pre-ART and at least two post-ART. Between the trimmed V and J ends, which lost 9 bases and 6 bases, there was a span of 20 bases. Germline V gene lookup returns CDR1 MDHEN and CDR2 SYDVKM. The CDR3 has 14 amino acids. The sequence derives from a man aged 30 to 45 with HIV. The source was unsorted PBMCs, collected roughly 6.1 years after starting antiretroviral therapy. The chain links TRBV28 to TRBJ1-2; D call uncertain. CDR3 DNA sequence: TGTGCCAGTAGACGGACGGAGCTCATCCATGGCTACACCTTC. As protein: CASRRTELIHGYTF.